This T cell receptor beta chain was recovered during a study of vaccination and CD4 T cells after COVID-19 (dated by TCRdb to the early 2020s). The study in broad terms: The convalescent cohort included six males and four females, with two Hispanic individuals, seven Caucasians, two Asians and one multiracial person. In over 8 COVID-19 convalescent patients and a handful of infection-naive healthy vaccine recipients, researchers compared the spike-specific CD4+ TCR repertoire from before mRNA vaccination with the repertoire from after. Overlapping spike peptide pools from SARS-CoV-2 and from the common cold coronaviruses HCoV-NL63, HCoV-OC43 and HCoV-229E were used as culture stimuli. Post-vaccine blood samples were collected a median of around 10 weeks after the second vaccine dose, ranging from about 13 to 241 days. Post-COVID blood samples from convalescent patients were collected a median of roughly 100 days after diagnosis, with a range of roughly 35 to 180 days. Control cultures used a CEFX viral epitope pool as positive control, an HIV-1 Nef peptide pool as negative control, or no peptide. In an earlier paper using these donors, memory CD4+ T cell crossreactivity between SARS-CoV-2 and common cold coronavirus spike proteins was assessed at the TCR clonotype level. Participants got two doses of the Pfizer-BioNTech BNT162b2 vaccine (n=8) or two doses of the Moderna mRNA-1273 vaccine (n=2).

Taken with the paper, the label for treatment or condition translates to: approximately nine-day PBMC culture with coronavirus spike peptide pools or control peptides (ViraFEST assay). CD4+ T cells from unexposed donors were collected before the COVID-19 pandemic (2011-2018). The study used the ViraFEST assay, which expanded antigen-specific T cells with peptide pools and then identified expanded clonotypes by TCR sequencing. About 2 million PBMCs per well were cultured in IMDM with roughly 5% human AB serum and approximately 9.8 IU/ml IL-2, plus 10 ug/ml peptide pools. On days 3 and 7, half of the culture medium was replaced with fresh IL-2-containing medium. CD4+ T cells were isolated after around 9 days of culture through negative selection using the EasySep CD4+ T cell isolation kit. As cell number allowed, CD4+ T cells from unexposed donors were tested for reactivity to SARS-CoV-2 S and N and to four common cold coronavirus spike pools. Ficoll-Paque Plus gradient centrifugation was used to isolate PBMCs from whole blood, and the isolated PBMCs were then either used fresh or cryopreserved at -140C. Triplicate wells were generally used for each culture condition. Leukapheresis product for the unexposed donors was bought commercially.

V is reduced by 1 base and J by 0 bases, leaving a spacing of 7 bases between them. CDR1 and CDR2, looked up from the germline V gene, are SGHRS and YFSETQ. Reading from cysteine to phenylalanine, the CDR3 counts 14 amino acids. The CDR3 DNA has 42 bases and is translated from base 1. Overall study outcomes, separate from this receptor: Among the post-vaccine SARS-CoV-2-reactive clones in convalescent patients, a median about 89% showed up only after vaccination, which suggests vaccine-specific priming. Although the median number of SARS-CoV-2-reactive clonotypes went up from fewer than 25 after infection to 38 after vaccination, the increase was not significant. The number of convalescent patients in the study was relatively small, and the study did not examine early timepoints following natural infection. Nearly all vaccine-specific clones in convalescent patients (304 of 307) were mono-reactive for SARS-CoV-2 spike rather than cross-reactive with common cold coronaviruses.

The library came from PCR. DNA from cultured CD4+ T cells underwent TCR sequencing with the Oncomine TCR Beta short-read assay at the Johns Hopkins FTIC core. Genomic DNA was extracted from the cultured CD4+ T cells with the QIAamp micro DNA kit. Oncomine TCR Beta libraries from cultured CD4+ T cells were pooled using unique dual indexes and sequenced on an Illumina iSeq 100. On the study's bioinformatics: Non-productive sequences were removed, and CDR3s that did not start with C, did not end with F or W, or were shorter than 7 amino acids were discarded. Antigen-specific clonotypes were identified with the MANAFEST web application by comparing peptide-stimulated wells with reference and other culture wells. For a clone to be called positive, the clone needed an FDR below 0.05, an odds ratio above 5, and a productive frequency above 0.1% in at least two of three replicate wells. Cross-reactive clonotypes were defined as significantly expanded in both SARS-CoV-2 spike wells and at least one common cold coronavirus spike condition. Levenshtein distances (stringdist) and unrooted phylogenetic trees (ape) in R version 3.6.1 were used to assess CDR3 homology. The public reads were reprocessed in TCRdb via fastp at Q25 and MiXCR, keeping in-frame beta chains. Rows matching on CDR3 protein sequence are summarized as one entry with the most common DNA and genes. TCRdb, rather than the study authors, made the V and J calls. The sample table contains fewer than 10,000 distinct CDR3 sequences; only one count was recorded for 30% to 35% of them. 6.5% to 8.5% of the sample is taken by the ten largest.

In the case of this clonotype: The antigen it recognizes is unknown. No base qualities exist here, and no much larger clone lies one base off it.

The source is a human donor in good health. The V gene is TRBV5-1 and the J gene is TRBJ2-5, with no confidently assigned D gene. Specimen: CD4+ T cells from blood, cultured in vitro. This receptor has the CDR3 CASSLYPNQETQYF. The DNA sequence reads TGCGCCAGCAGCTTGTATCCCAACCAAGAGACCCAGTACTTC.